This T cell receptor (beta chain) was sequenced during a study of cytomegalovirus exposure and HLA in healthy donors. The PCR had 60 Vbeta and 13 Jbeta primers. Method: immunoSEQ multiplex PCR; TCRdb's copy keeps in-frame clones and lacks some. The table includes about 100,000 clones, around 74% detected once. CDR3 size: 13 residues. With V trimmed by 4 bases and J by 4 bases, 3 bases remained unmatched. Germline CDR1 SGDLS, CDR2 YYNGEE. This clonotype was sampled from a man aged 40-50 years in good health and CMV-seropositive. Sequences were obtained from PBMCs. The chain couples TRBV9 to TRBJ1-1, with TRBD1 matching 8 bases. The DNA for the CDR3 is TGTGCCAGCAGCCGACAGGGGAGCACTGAAGCTTTCTTT. Amino acids: CASSRQGSTEAFF.